This entry lists 10 T cell receptor beta chains sequenced from one sample in a study of blood T cells in healthy people across ages. A J-beta primer mix and a sample-barcoded 5' primer were used in a second PCR of roughly 7 to 12 cycles. TCRdb called the 5' RACE reads again in MiXCR, with one record for every CDR3 protein. The sample carries hundreds of thousands of distinct CDR3 sequences, about 52% recorded once. Sequenced sample: blood. The receptors here all came from an older woman in good health.

The V gene is TRBV4-2, the J gene TRBJ2-5; D tentatively fits TRBD1 or TRBD2 (5 bases each). The DNA end favors TRBJ2-7, so the J call may be wrong. CDR1 and CDR2 (germline): LGHNA, YNFKEQ. The CDR3 extends over 14 amino acids. The CDR3 DNA reads TGTGCCAGCAGCCTATCCGGGACCGTAAACGAGCAGTACTTC. Its translation: CASSLSGTVNEQYF.

The CDR3 sequence: CASSVAATDTEAFF. Here the CDR3 DNA reads TGCGCCAGCAGCGTGGCTGCCACTGACACTGAAGCTTTCTTT. The chain employs TRBV5-1 and TRBJ1-1; D not certain. Per the germline V gene, CDR1 is SGHRS and CDR2 is YFSETQ. V was trimmed by 4 bases and J by 3 bases, leaving 13 bases between them. The length of the CDR3 is 14 residues.

CDR3 sequence reads: CASSQGGQGRGYTF. The CDR3 region has the DNA TGCGCCAGCAGCCAAGGAGGACAGGGACGTGGCTACACCTTC. The V gene is TRBV4-1, the J gene TRBJ1-2; the match to TRBD1 covers 8 bases. CDR3 size: 14 residues. V shed 1 base, J shed 7 bases, and the junction held 5 bases outside the gene matches. Germline lookup yields CDR1 MGHRA and CDR2 YSYEKL.

The chain combines TRBV29-1 with TRBJ2-1; D is undetermined. Deletions cut 3 bases from V and 10 bases from J, with 10 bases between. Germline V gives CDR1 SQVTM, CDR2 ANQGSEA. The CDR3 has 11 amino acids. The CDR3 coding sequence is TGCAGCGTTGATCCCCGAAGCGAGCAGTTCTTC. Protein sequence: CSVDPRSEQFF.

This chain uses TRBV3-1 with TRBJ1-4; 9 bases match TRBD1. The CDR3 runs 14 residues. Losses at the gene ends were 3 bases for V and 5 bases for J; bases not matched to a gene: 1. Germline CDR1 reads LGHDT; CDR2 reads YNNKEL (reference sequence). Written as DNA, the CDR3 is TGTGCCAGCAGCCACGGGACAGGGAATGAAAAACTGTTTTTT. It encodes CASSHGTGNEKLFF.

This clonotype appeared once. The V and J genes are TRBV20-1 and TRBJ1-2; D not resolved. The CDR3 covers 12 residues. The V end was cut by 2 bases, the J end by 5 bases, with 9 bases between. CDR1 and CDR2 (germline): DFQATT, SNEGSKA (reference sequence). CDR3 amino acids: CSARNWKYGYTF. The CDR3 bases are TGCAGTGCTAGAAACTGGAAGTATGGCTACACCTTC.

The chain joins TRBV15 to TRBJ2-5; 8 bases fit TRBD2. The DNA matches TRBJ2-7 better at its end, which makes the J call doubtful. The CDR3 runs 16 residues. The germline CDR1 and CDR2 sequences are LNHNV and YYDKDF (reference sequence). The CDR3 region is CATSRDWGSGIYEQYF. The CDR3 DNA follows: TGTGCCACCAGCAGGGATTGGGGTAGCGGGATCTACGAGCAGTACTTC.

V usage is TRBV29-1 and J usage is TRBJ2-7, with 14 bases lining up with TRBD2. V trimming: 6 bases; J trimming: 7 bases; junction bases outside the gene matches: 11. The CDR3 has 15 amino acids. Germline-derived CDR1 and CDR2 are SQVTM and ANQGSEA. The CDR3 DNA reads as TGCAGCGTAGTAGGGACTAGCGGGAGTATCGATGAGCAGTACTTC. Translating it yields CSVVGTSGSIDEQYF.

J is TRBJ2-3 and V is TRBV7-2; D call uncertain. With 5 bases removed from V and 0 bases from J, the gap between germline ends came to 9 bases. Germline assignment: CDR1 SGHTA and CDR2 FQGNSA. The CDR3 is 14 amino acids. In DNA, the CDR3 is TGTGCCAGCAGCCCATTCTTCAGCACAGATACGCAGTATTTT. Amino acids: CASSPFFSTDTQYF.

This clonotype has a handful of counts. V usage is TRBV9 and J usage is TRBJ2-7, with D tentatively TRBD2 (6 bases). The V gene's germline CDR1 is SGDLS and CDR2 YYNGEE. The CDR3 loop spans 15 amino acids. Trimming removed 1 base at V and 4 bases at J, with 15 bases between. The CDR3 bases are TGTGCCAGCAGCGTAAGCTCGGGAGTAGAATACGAGCAGTACTTC. Residues: CASSVSSGVEYEQYF.